This paragraph reports one T cell receptor (beta chain). V lost 2 bases, J lost 7 bases, and 11 bases stayed unmatched. The germline gives CDR1 SGHKS, CDR2 YYEKEE (reference sequence). This CDR3 comprises 15 residues. This record belongs to a study of blood T cell repertoires in COVID-19. This table comes from immunoSEQ multiplex PCR, and its TCRdb copy is limited to in-frame clones, with some not included. The sample has hundreds of thousands of clones; around 87% are singletons. V and J are TRBV5-5 and TRBJ2-7; TRBD2 agrees at 8 bases. The sequenced material came from PBMCs or T cells enriched from blood (not recorded which). The sequence was collected from a woman aged 18-30 years with acute COVID-19. The CDR3 region has the DNA TGTGCCAGCAGCTTCGGACTAGCCCTAACCGGGGAGCAGTACTTC. This encodes CASSFGLALTGEQYF.